This T cell receptor beta chain emerged from a study of human T cells and chemical hapten exposure. For the library, individual cDNA molecules each received unique molecular identifiers. TCRdb redid the calling of the RACE reads with MiXCR, one entry per CDR3 protein. Here the sample spans about 360,000 distinct CDR3 sequences, about 7% being singletons. The germline V gene encodes CDR1 MNHNS and CDR2 SASEGT. The CDR3 has 12 residues. Trimming cost V 5 bases and J 5 bases, with 10 bases left between them. Sample time point: patch test 1, 2 weeks after DPC sensitization. Treatment of the sample: therapeutic diphenylcyclopropenone sensitization with weekly scalp DPC. Blood collection took place prior to placing each patch test. This clonotype was picked up many times.

The rearrangement links TRBV6-1 to TRBJ2-7; no firm D call. The receptor comes from a woman under 30 with alopecia areata. Some clones in this sample may be carry-over from other donors' samples. This material consisted of whole blood, taken in connection with sensitization to the hapten diphenylcyclopropenone (DPC). The CDR3 bases are TGTGCCAGCAGTCTCGGCCCGGACGAGCAGTACTTC. Protein product: CASSLGPDEQYF.